The following is a TCR beta chain sequence with its context. This entry comes from a study of blood T cell repertoires in COVID-19. Study details: The samples span acute and convalescent COVID-19 from the United States, Italy and Spain. In each case, the material was cDNA or gDNA derived from T cells, B-cell-depleted T cells, or PBMCs.

Sequenced by immunoSEQ multiplex PCR; TCRdb stores in-frame clones only, minus some. The sample lists some 60,000 clones; 80% to 95% were seen once. Trimming cost V 2 bases and J 3 bases, with 12 bases left between them. CDR3 length: 14 amino acids. Germline CDR1 reads SGHNT; CDR2 reads YYREEE (reference sequence). The chain uses TRBV5-4 and TRBJ2-7; D perhaps matches TRBD1 (6 bases). Sequenced input: peripheral blood. The sequence derives from a man between 60 and 75 years old with acute or convalescent COVID-19. The CDR3 reads CASSLQGGRYEQYF. For the CDR3, the DNA is TGTGCCAGCAGCTTACAGGGTGGACGCTACGAGCAGTACTTC.